These 23 T cell receptor beta chains originate from one sample sequenced in a study of tumor-infiltrating lymphocytes in oesophageal squamous cell carcinoma. One entry per CDR3 protein, called by TCRdb with MiXCR from the PCR reads. Of fewer than 15,000 distinct CDR3 sequences listed, roughly 51% are singletons. Sequenced: blood. These receptors were collected from a female donor with esophageal squamous cell carcinoma.

This clonotype was observed at least ten times. This rearrangement joins TRBV6-6 to TRBJ2-5, with 7 nucleotides matching TRBD2. The DNA end is more similar to TRBJ2-7, so the J call may be wrong. This CDR3 region has 15 residues. The V gene's germline CDR1 is MNHNY and CDR2 SVGAGI (reference sequence). The CDR3 protein is CASSYREGPSYEQYF. The CDR3 DNA reads as TGTGCCAGCAGTTACAGGGAGGGTCCTTCCTACGAGCAGTACTTC.

This clonotype has a single count. A single base separates this from a much larger clone, so it may be a read error. The chain uses TRBV5-6 and TRBJ2-3, with 8 bases identical to TRBD2. V was pared by 4 bases and J by 5 bases, with 9 bases of the junction left unmatched. Germline loops: CDR1 SGHDT, CDR2 YYEEEE. The CDR3 length is 15 residues. The CDR3 spells CASSPGLAHVDTQYF. For the CDR3, the DNA is TGTGCCAGCAGCCCCGGACTAGCTCATGTAGATACGCAGTATTTT.

Sample share makes this clonotype large. The gene calls are TRBV7-2 and TRBJ2-1; the match to TRBD2 covers 10 bases. The V gene end was trimmed by 2 bases and the J gene end by 9 bases; junction bases not matched to a gene: 4. CDR1 and CDR2 from the germline V gene are SGHTA and FQGNSA. The CDR3 consists of 14 residues. The CDR3 DNA reads TGTGCCAGCAGCTTACTAGCGGGAGTGGGTGAGCAGTTCTTC. This translates into CASSLLAGVGEQFF.

Many counts were recorded for this clonotype. The chain recombines TRBV12-3 or TRBV12-4 with TRBJ2-7; TRBD1 might be the D (6 bases). The J call may be wrong; the DNA end is better matched by TRBJ2-5. There are 14 residues in the CDR3. CDR3 nucleotide sequence: TGTGCCAGCAGTTTTGGGGACATCCGGGAGACCCAGTACTTC. Protein sequence: CASSFGDIRETQYF.

This clonotype is medium-sized within its sample. The chain uses TRBV11-1 and TRBJ2-1; D tentatively reads TRBD1 or TRBD2 (6 bases each). CDR3 size: 14 residues. Trimming took 3 bases from V and 3 from J, leaving 9 bases between them. Per the germline V gene, CDR1 is SGHAT and CDR2 is FQDESV (reference sequence). Here the CDR3 reads CASSFGGGYNEQFF. Here the CDR3 DNA reads TGTGCCAGCAGCTTTGGAGGGGGCTACAATGAGCAGTTCTTC.

This chain connects TRBV7-6 to TRBJ2-5, with D hard to call. Germline CDR1 and CDR2: SGHVS and FNYEAQ. This CDR3 has 13 amino acids. V was shortened by 2 bases and J by 4 bases, with 8 bases between the two germline ends. The CDR3 DNA follows: TGTGCCAGCAGCTTACCCATTGGAGAGACCCAGTACTTC. Translating gives CASSLPIGETQYF.

By share, this clonotype counts as medium-sized. The chain uses TRBV20-1 and TRBJ2-3, with D possibly being TRBD1 or TRBD2 (6 bases each). CDR1 and CDR2 (germline): DFQATT, SNEGSKA (reference sequence). The V end lost 0 bases, the J end lost 5 bases, and 12 bases lay between the germline ends. The CDR3 covers 14 residues. CDR3 nucleotides: TGCAGTGCTAGAGAACTAGCCAGGGGAGATACGCAGTATTTT. Amino acid sequence: CSARELARGDTQYF.

This chain links TRBV28 with TRBJ1-2; D perhaps matches TRBD1 (5 bases). Between the trimmed V and J ends, which lost 10 bases and 0 bases, there was a span of 15 bases. CDR3 length equals 14 residues. CDR1 is MDHEN, CDR2 SYDVKM, per germline. CDR3 protein: CAIQPTETNYGYTF. DNA of the CDR3: TGTGCCATACAACCGACAGAAACTAACTATGGCTACACCTTC.

This clonotype has a handful of counts. The V gene is TRBV7-2, the J gene TRBJ2-5; maybe TRBD2 (6 bases). V was trimmed by 2 bases and J by 5 bases, leaving 15 bases between them. The CDR3 covers 15 residues. The germline CDR1 and CDR2 sequences are SGHTA and FQGNSA. The CDR3 sequence is CASSLWEVSQETQYF. The CDR3 region has the DNA TGTGCCAGCAGCTTATGGGAGGTCAGCCAGGAGACCCAGTACTTC. The variable domain in full, completed from reference TRBV7-2 and TRBJ2-5, reads GAGVSQSPSNKVTEKGKDVELRCDPISGHTALYWYRQSLGQGLEFLIYFQGNSAPDKSGLPSDRFSAERTGGSVSTLTIQRTQQEDSAVYLCASSLWEVSQETQYFGPGTRLLVL.

The chain couples TRBV7-9 to TRBJ2-5, with TRBD2 matching 7 bases. V was clipped by 5 bases and J by 3 bases; unmatched bases: 9. Germline V CDR1 and CDR2: SEHNR, FQNEAQ (reference sequence). The CDR3 length is 15 residues. The CDR3 nucleotides are TGTGCCAGCAGCGAAGTTCGACTAGCAGAAGAGACCCAGTACTTC. Translating it yields CASSEVRLAEETQYF. The full variable domain, in which reference TRBV7-9 and TRBJ2-5 provide the parts outside the CDR3, is DTGVSQNPRHKITKRGQNVTFRCDPISEHNRLYWYRQTLGQGPEFLTYFQNEAQLEKSRLLSDRFSAERPKGSFSTLEIQRTEQGDSAMYLCASSEVRLAEETQYFGPGTRLLVL.

This clonotype was observed at least ten times. This sequence may be a read error, since a much larger clone differs from it by one base. The chain recombines TRBV12-3 or TRBV12-4 with TRBJ2-1, with 9 bases lining up with TRBD2. The CDR3 extends over 16 amino acids. V was clipped by 3 bases and J by 10 bases; unmatched bases: 13. The CDR3 DNA is TGTGCCAGCAGTTTCGGTCCGACTAGCGGAACCTACGAGCAGTTCTTC. It encodes CASSFGPTSGTYEQFF.

Many counts were recorded for this clonotype. J is TRBJ1-2 and V is TRBV2; D unclear. Germline V gene data show CDR1 as SNHLY and CDR2 as FYNNEI. CDR3 length: 12 residues. V gave up 4 bases and J gave up 3 bases, with 6 bases separating them. The CDR3 bases are TGTGCCAGCAGTGGAACAGACTATGGCTACACCTTC. Translating gives CASSGTDYGYTF.

The V call is TRBV12-3 or TRBV12-4, the J call TRBJ2-3; 8 bases match TRBD2. V shed 7 bases, J shed 3 bases, and the junction held 9 bases outside the gene matches. This CDR3 is built from 15 residues. Here the CDR3 reads CASTWEGGGTDTQYF. DNA for the CDR3: TGTGCCAGCACCTGGGAGGGCGGGGGGACAGATACGCAGTATTTT.

This rearrangement joins TRBV7-2 to TRBJ2-3; 8 positions agree with TRBD1. This CDR3 region has 13 residues. Germline loops: CDR1 SGHTA, CDR2 FQGNSA. Unmatched junction bases numbered 1, after V lost 5 bases and J lost 3 bases. CDR3 in amino acids: CASSRDRTDTQYF. CDR3 sequence (DNA): TGTGCCAGCAGCCGGGACAGGACAGATACGCAGTATTTT.

Turning to this clonotype: A read error may account for a junction end that differs from germline. The chain is built from TRBV5-3 and TRBJ2-1, with D maybe TRBD2 (6 bases). TRBV5-3 is an ORF for which the function is uncertain. This CDR3 is 15 amino acids long. The chain's CDR3 is CASSLAEGRYNEQFF. Here the CDR3 DNA reads TGTGCCAGCAGCTTGGCCGAAGGGAGGTACAATGAGCAGTTCTTC.

This clonotype was seen only a few times. This rearrangement joins TRBV7-3 to TRBJ2-5, with 14 bases identical to TRBD2. Germline assignment: CDR1 SGHTA and CDR2 FQGTGA. V shed 5 bases and J 7 bases; nucleotides not matched to a gene: 3. There are 14 residues in the CDR3. CDR3 region: CASSRLAGGGTQYF. CDR3 in DNA: TGTGCCAGCAGCCGACTAGCGGGAGGGGGGACCCAGTACTTC.

The chain couples TRBV7-3 to TRBJ2-4; D possibly corresponds to TRBD2 (6 bases). The J call could be wrong; TRBJ2-1 is a better fit for the DNA end. From germline, CDR1 is SGHTA and CDR2 FQGTGA. This CDR3 comprises 15 residues. CDR3 in DNA: TGTGCCAGCAGCTTAATCGGGAGTGGTAGGAATGAGCAGTTCTTC. Protein product: CASSLIGSGRNEQFF.

The chain carries TRBV7-2 and TRBJ2-7; the match to TRBD2 covers 9 bases. Trimming at V came to 3 bases and at J to 7 bases, leaving 7 bases not matched to a gene. Per the germline V gene, CDR1 is SGHTA and CDR2 is FQGNSA. CDR3 size: 14 residues. The CDR3 sequence is CASSFLAGSREQYF. The CDR3 nucleotides are TGTGCCAGCAGCTTCCTAGCGGGATCGAGGGAGCAGTACTTC.

This clonotype was detected only a few times. V and J are TRBV7-2 and TRBJ2-4; D ambiguous. CDR3 length: 16 amino acids. V was clipped by 5 bases and J by 1 base, with 15 bases between them. Per germline, CDR1 SGHTA and CDR2 FQGNSA. CDR3 sequence reads: CASSPPANLAKNIQYF. In nucleotides, the CDR3 is TGTGCCAGCAGCCCGCCCGCAAATCTCGCCAAAAACATTCAGTACTTC.

This clonotype turned up a few times. V gene TRBV7-2 combines with J gene TRBJ2-2; the D is unclear. Trimming took off 1 base at V and 13 bases at J, with 13 bases between the two ends. Germline values: CDR1 SGHTA, CDR2 FQGNSA. The CDR3 consists of 13 residues. CDR3 region: CASSLGLGIGLFF. CDR3 nucleotide sequence: TGTGCCAGCAGCTTAGGGTTGGGTATAGGGCTGTTTTTT.

This clonotype ranks as medium-sized. The gene calls are TRBV12-3 or TRBV12-4 and TRBJ2-5, with TRBD1 identical over 7 bases. The CDR3 spans 15 residues. V shed 6 bases, J shed 11 bases, and the junction held 18 bases outside the gene matches. The DNA of the CDR3 is TGTGCCAGCAGCTTTGGGACAGCCTCCACCCCAGGGCAGTACTTC. It is translated as CASSFGTASTPGQYF.

The chain links TRBV6-1 to TRBJ2-1; 13 bases agree with TRBD2. The J call is in doubt because the DNA end fits TRBJ2-7 better. This CDR3 region has 16 residues. Germline CDR1 MNHNS, CDR2 SASEGT. The CDR3 loop reads CASSPTWTSGSIEQYF. CDR3 nucleotides: TGTGCCAGCAGTCCTACTTGGACTAGCGGGAGTATCGAGCAGTACTTC.

This chain joins TRBV7-6 and TRBJ2-3; D is ambiguous. Germline V lookup: CDR1 SGHVS, CDR2 FNYEAQ. The length of the CDR3 is 14 residues. The V gene lost 0 bases and the J gene lost 2 bases, with 6 bases spanning the gap. In DNA form, the CDR3 reads TGTGCCAGCAGCTTAGCGCACACCACAGATACGCAGTATTTT. It encodes CASSLAHTTDTQYF.